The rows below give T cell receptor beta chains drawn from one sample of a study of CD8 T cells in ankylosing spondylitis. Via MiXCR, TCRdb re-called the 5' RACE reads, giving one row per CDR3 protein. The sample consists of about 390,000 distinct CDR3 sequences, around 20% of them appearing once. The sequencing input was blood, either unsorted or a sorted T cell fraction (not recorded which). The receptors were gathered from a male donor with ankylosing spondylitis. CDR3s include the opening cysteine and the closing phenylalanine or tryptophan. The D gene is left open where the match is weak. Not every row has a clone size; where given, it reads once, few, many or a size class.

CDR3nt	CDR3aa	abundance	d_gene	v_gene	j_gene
TGTGCCAGCAGCTTAGCGTGGGCCAATGAGCAGTTCTTC	CASSLAWANEQFF	few	-	TRBV7-2	TRBJ2-1
TGCGCCACTAGCAGAGAGGGCACCGGGGAGCTGTTTTTT	CATSREGTGELFF	few	-	TRBV5-1	TRBJ2-2
TGTGCCAGCAGCTTAGTGGGGACCCCTGAAGAGACCCAGTACTTC	CASSLVGTPEETQYF	few	-	TRBV7-8	TRBJ2-5
TGTGCCAGCAGCCACCGGACTAGCGGGAGTGGCACCGGGGAGCTGTTTTTT	CASSHRTSGSGTGELFF	few	TRBD2	TRBV11-1	TRBJ2-2
TGTGCCAGCAGTTTTCGAGGTCTGGGCGGCTACACCTTC	CASSFRGLGGYTF	many	-	TRBV12-3/TRBV12-4	TRBJ1-2
TGTGCCAGCAGCAATGCAGGGGGAGGCTACGAGCAGTACTTC	CASSNAGGGYEQYF	-	-	TRBV5-6	TRBJ2-7
TGCAGCGCCCGGACAGGGGGCCGGGCCGGGGAGCTGTTTTTT	CSARTGGRAGELFF	many	TRBD1	TRBV29-1	TRBJ2-2
TGTGCCAGCACCCAGGAGCATCAGGGAATCCATACGCAGTATTTT	CASTQEHQGIHTQYF	-	-	TRBV2	TRBJ2-3
TGCAGTGCTGCAACAGGGGGCTATGGCTACACCTTC	CSAATGGYGYTF	once	TRBD1	TRBV20-1	TRBJ1-2
TGTGCCAGCTCGCCAGGAGATGCTAGCACAGATACGCAGTATTTT	CASSPGDASTDTQYF	many	-	TRBV6-1	TRBJ2-3
TGCAGTGCCCTTAAGGCTATGGACAGCTCCTACAATGAGCAGTTCTTC	CSALKAMDSSYNEQFF	few	-	TRBV20-1	TRBJ2-1
TGTGCCACCCAGACAGGGGCTTACGAGCAGTACTTC	CATQTGAYEQYF	-	TRBD1	TRBV12-3/TRBV12-4	TRBJ2-7
TGTGCCAGCTCACCTAACGGAGGCACAGATACGCAGTATTTT	CASSPNGGTDTQYF	few	-	TRBV18	TRBJ2-3
TGTGCCAGCAGGGTCAGGGGATACGATGAGCAGTTCTTC	CASRVRGYDEQFF	-	-	TRBV5-6	TRBJ2-1
TGTGCCAGCAGCCAAGCTGGGGGGCCCAAAAACATTCAGTACTTC	CASSQAGGPKNIQYF	-	-	TRBV11-2	TRBJ2-4
TGTGCCAGCAGTCAACAGGTGGGCAGGAACTATGGCTACACCTTC	CASSQQVGRNYGYTF	few	-	TRBV12-3/TRBV12-4	TRBJ1-2
TGTGCCAGCAGCCTTACTAGCGGGAGGGGTGAGCAGTACTTC	CASSLTSGRGEQYF	few	TRBD2	TRBV7-3	TRBJ2-7
TGTGCCAGCAGTGAAGCTGACAGGGCTGGAGAGACCCAGTACTTC	CASSEADRAGETQYF	-	TRBD1	TRBV6-1	TRBJ2-5
TGCGCCAGCAGCCAAACCCCCGGGACAGGGGATTCACCCCTCCACTTT	CASSQTPGTGDSPLHF	-	TRBD1	TRBV4-1	TRBJ1-6
TGTGCCAGCAGCTTACCTAGCGGGTCCTACGAGCAGTACTTC	CASSLPSGSYEQYF	-	TRBD2	TRBV7-2	TRBJ2-7
TGCGCCAGCAGCTTGAACGGTTGGACTGAAGCTTTCTTT	CASSLNGWTEAFF	many	-	TRBV5-1	TRBJ1-1
TGTGCCAGCAGCGGGTTCGGGGAGCTGTTTTTT	CASSGFGELFF	few	-	TRBV28	TRBJ2-2
TGTGCCAGCGCCTATTTGGGGGACGAGCAGTACTTC	CASAYLGDEQYF	few	-	TRBV12-3/TRBV12-4	TRBJ2-7
TGTGCCAGCAGCTTAGCCAGGGTCCAAGAGACCCAGTACTTC	CASSLARVQETQYF	-	-	TRBV7-2	TRBJ2-5
TGTGCCAGCAGTCCCGGGACAGGGGGCCGAGATACGCAGTATTTT	CASSPGTGGRDTQYF	-	TRBD1	TRBV2	TRBJ2-3
TGTGCCAGCAGTTTTGGCCTAGCGGGGCAAGAGACCCAGTACTTC	CASSFGLAGQETQYF	-	TRBD2	TRBV27	TRBJ2-5
TGTGCCAGCAGTGAATATGGGGACAGTACCCAGTACTTC	CASSEYGDSTQYF	-	TRBD1	TRBV25-1	TRBJ2-5
TGTGCCAGCGGCATTGAGACCCAGTACTTC	CASGIETQYF	many	-	TRBV12-3/TRBV12-4	TRBJ2-5
TGTGCCAGCAGTTCCAATGGAGGTTCAATCACAGATACGCAGTATTTT	CASSSNGGSITDTQYF	-	-	TRBV28	TRBJ2-3
TGTGCCTGGAGCCGGAAGGGGAGCTCCTACGAGCAGTACTTC	CAWSRKGSSYEQYF	few	-	TRBV30	TRBJ2-7
TGTGCCAGCAGCTTAGAGGGACAGTGGGAGACCCAGTACTTC	CASSLEGQWETQYF	-	TRBD1	TRBV7-8	TRBJ2-5
TGCAGCACCTCTCGGACAGGGGTGACAGATACGCAGTATTTT	CSTSRTGVTDTQYF	many	TRBD1	TRBV29-1	TRBJ2-3
TGTGCCAGCACCAGGGCGGGGTGGGGGGTCAATGAGCAGTTCTTC	CASTRAGWGVNEQFF	few	-	TRBV3-1	TRBJ2-1
TGTGCCAGCAGCGGATGGGGGGGCCGCAATGAAAAACTGTTTTTT	CASSGWGGRNEKLFF	-	-	TRBV9	TRBJ1-4
TGCGCCAGCAGCCTCGGGACTAGCGGGGCCGGGGAGCTGTTTTTT	CASSLGTSGAGELFF	few	TRBD2	TRBV5-1	TRBJ2-2
TGTGCCAGCAGCGTAGGGGGACAGAGCTCCTACGAGCAGTACTTC	CASSVGGQSSYEQYF	-	TRBD1	TRBV9	TRBJ2-7
TGTGCCAGCAGCTTATTTCGAGAGACCCAGTACTTC	CASSLFRETQYF	few	-	TRBV7-9	TRBJ2-5
TGTGCCAGCAGCTCTTGGACAGGGAACACCGGGGAGCTGTTTTTT	CASSSWTGNTGELFF	-	TRBD1	TRBV5-5	TRBJ2-2
TGTGCCAGCGGACGGACAGGGGGGTTTGGCGAGCAGTACTTC	CASGRTGGFGEQYF	-	TRBD1	TRBV2	TRBJ2-7
TGCAGCTACCGAATGGGGGAACGCAATGAGCAGTACTTC	CSYRMGERNEQYF	-	-	TRBV29-1	TRBJ2-7
TGTGCCAGCAGACCTACGGTCACCGGGGAGCTGTTTTTT	CASRPTVTGELFF	-	-	TRBV6-2/TRBV6-3	TRBJ2-2
TGCAGTGCTTATGACAGGGAATCACCCCTCCACTTT	CSAYDRESPLHF	once	TRBD1	TRBV20-1	TRBJ1-6
TGCAGCGCCTGGGACACCTACAATGAGCAGTTCTTC	CSAWDTYNEQFF	few	-	TRBV29-1	TRBJ2-1
TGTGCCAGCTTTCAGGGGCCCTACTTCAATGAAAAACTGTTTTTT	CASFQGPYFNEKLFF	-	-	TRBV5-5	TRBJ1-4